These T cell receptor beta chains were read from a single sample in a study of T cells in localized non-small cell lung cancer. Using immunoSEQ multiplex PCR, the repertoire was profiled, and TCRdb retains in-frame clones only, with some absent. This table holds 2,500 to 3,500 clones, over 30% found once. The sequencing used lung tumor tissue, collected before any cancer treatment. The receptors were sampled from a female donor older than 55 with stage I lung adenocarcinoma. Each CDR3 is given with its conserved first and last residue. D genes are given only for firm matches. Not all rows give a size; the values are once, few, many and, for expanded clones, a class.

J | V | size | D | DNA | CDR3
TRBJ1-1 | TRBV28 | . | TRBD1 | TGTGCCAGCAGTTTTACCGCAGGGGGCTGGACTGAAGCTTTCTTT | CASSFTAGGWTEAFF
TRBJ2-7 | TRBV15 | . | TRBD2 | TGTGCCACCAGAAAGGGTAGCGGGGGGACCTACGAGCAGTACTTC | CATRKGSGGTYEQYF
TRBJ2-5 | TRBV10-3 | . | . | TGTGCCAAATCTCCTGGGGCTGGGGAGACCCAGTACTTC | CAKSPGAGETQYF
TRBJ1-5 | TRBV19 | . | . | TGTGCCAGTAAGGTGCCCGGGGAAGGTCAGCCCCAGCATTTT | CASKVPGEGQPQHF
TRBJ2-7 | TRBV18 | . | TRBD1 | TGTGCCAGCTCACTCAATGGACAGGGCAACGAGCAGTACTTC | CASSLNGQGNEQYF
TRBJ2-3 | TRBV1 | . | . | TGCGCCAGCAGCCATCCTACTAGCGGGCGGGGAGATACGCAGTATTTT | CASSHPTSGRGDTQYF
TRBJ2-7 | TRBV29-1 | . | . | TGCAGCGTTTCGGACGGCGGGGTCGAGCAGTACTTC | CSVSDGGVEQYF
TRBJ1-5 | TRBV28 | . | . | TGTGCCAGCAGTCCTTCCTGGGGTCCTAGTCAGCCCCAGCATTTT | CASSPSWGPSQPQHF
TRBJ2-1 | TRBV10-2 | . | TRBD2 | TGCGCCAGCAGTGAGTATAGCGGGGCCTACAATGAGCAGTTCTTC | CASSEYSGAYNEQFF
TRBJ2-5 | TRBV9 | few | TRBD2 | TGTGCCAGCAGAGGACTAGCGGGAGAGTCAGAGACCCAGTACTTC | CASRGLAGESETQYF
TRBJ2-1 | TRBV11-3 | few | . | TGTGCCAGCAGCTCCGGGAGAACAGCCTACAATGAGCAGTTCTTC | CASSSGRTAYNEQFF
TRBJ2-1 | TRBV28 | few | TRBD2 | TGTGCCAGCAGTACTAGCGGTAATGAGCAGTTCTTC | CASSTSGNEQFF
TRBJ2-1 | TRBV5-1 | . | TRBD1 | TGCGCCAGCAGCTTGGCCTTCGGACAGGGGAATGAGCAGTTCTTC | CASSLAFGQGNEQFF
TRBJ2-1 | TRBV10-2 | . | . | TGCGCCAGCAGTCCAAGCGGGTCCTCCTACAATGAGCAGTTCTTC | CASSPSGSSYNEQFF
TRBJ2-2 | TRBV30 | . | . | TGTGCCTGGATGGGGAACGGGGAGCTGTTTTTT | CAWMGNGELFF
TRBJ1-4 | TRBV18 | . | . | TGTGCCAGCTCGGGACTGCCCGGGAATGAAAAACTGTTTTTT | CASSGLPGNEKLFF
TRBJ2-1 | TRBV28 | . | . | TGTGCCAGCAGTTTAGGAGGGGGCTGGAGCAATGAGCAGTTCTTC | CASSLGGGWSNEQFF
TRBJ2-7 | TRBV4-1 | few | . | TGCGCCAGCAGCCCGGACAGAGTTACCTACGAGCAGTACTTC | CASSPDRVTYEQYF
TRBJ2-2 | TRBV28 | . | . | TGTGCCAGCAACTCGAACACCGGGGAGCTGTTTTTT | CASNSNTGELFF
TRBJ1-4 | TRBV19 | few | . | TGTGCCAGTAGTCTAAGAGCCAGCGATAATGAAAAACTGTTTTTT | CASSLRASDNEKLFF
TRBJ1-1 | TRBV11-3 | . | TRBD1 | TGTGCCAGCAGCTTGCGAGGACAGGGGGGCACTGAAGCTTTCTTT | CASSLRGQGGTEAFF
TRBJ1-2 | TRBV4-1 | few | TRBD1 | TGCGCCAGCAGCACTCTTCCGGGACAGGGAGAAAAAGGCTACACCTTC | CASSTLPGQGEKGYTF
TRBJ1-3 | TRBV14 | . | . | TGTGCCAGCAGCCATACGGGGGGATCTGGAAACACCATATATTTT | CASSHTGGSGNTIYF
TRBJ1-3 | TRBV19 | . | . | TGTGCCAGTAGTACATCAGGGCCCGGAAACACCATATATTTT | CASSTSGPGNTIYF
TRBJ2-5 | TRBV10-2 | . | . | TGCGCCAGCAGTGAACTTAGGGGGGGGGCTATAGAGGAGACCCAGTACTTC | CASSELRGGAIEETQYF
TRBJ1-4 | TRBV19 | . | . | TGTGCCAGTACCACCCGGGAAGACGGGGCAACTAATGAAAAACTGTTTTTT | CASTTREDGATNEKLFF
TRBJ2-2 | TRBV10-3 | few | . | TGTGCCATCAGTGAGACAGGGTCCCCCGGGGAGCTGTTTTTT | CAISETGSPGELFF
TRBJ1-1 | TRBV5-1 | . | . | TGCGCCAGCAGCTTTGGACAGAAAAACACTGAAGCTTTCTTT | CASSFGQKNTEAFF
TRBJ2-3 | TRBV29-1 | . | TRBD1 | TGCAGCGTTACCGGGACAGGAGCTACAGATACGCAGTATTTT | CSVTGTGATDTQYF
TRBJ2-3 | TRBV11-3 | few | . | TGTGCCAGCAGCTTATACCTAGCGACTAGCACAGATACGCAGTATTTT | CASSLYLATSTDTQYF
TRBJ2-6 | TRBV5-1 | . | . | TGCGCCAGCAGCTTGGCCGGTAGCTCTGGGGCCAACGTCCTGACTTTC | CASSLAGSSGANVLTF
TRBJ2-1 | TRBV7-6 | few | . | TGTGCCAGCAGCTCTCGGGGCGGAACCAATGAGCAGTTCTTC | CASSSRGGTNEQFF
TRBJ2-5 | TRBV30 | few | TRBD1 | TGTGCCTGGAGTGTAAGTCAGGGGGCTGGAGAGACCCAGTACTTC | CAWSVSQGAGETQYF
TRBJ2-4 | TRBV28 | . | . | TGTGCCAGCAGTTTTGGAGAGGTCGATAAAAACATTCAGTACTTC | CASSFGEVDKNIQYF
TRBJ2-5 | TRBV7-5 | . | . | TGTGCCAGCTCAACGGCGGGGGCTAGAAAGACCCAGTACTTC | CASSTAGARKTQYF
TRBJ2-5 | TRBV28 | . | . | TGTGCCAGCGGGCTGGCAGGGTTGGAGACCCAGTACTTC | CASGLAGLETQYF
TRBJ1-1 | TRBV28 | few | . | TGTGCCAGCAGCCCCCTAATGGGGAGTACTGAAGCTTTCTTT | CASSPLMGSTEAFF
TRBJ2-1 | TRBV14 | . | TRBD2 | TGTGCCAGCAGCCAATTGACTAGCGGGAATGAGCAGTTCTTC | CASSQLTSGNEQFF
TRBJ2-1 | TRBV19 | once | TRBD2 | TGTGCCAGTAGTATGGGGCACCGGGGGGTATACTACAATGAGCAGTTCTTC | CASSMGHRGVYYNEQFF
TRBJ2-5 | TRBV6-8 | few | . | TGTGCCAGCAGCCGTACGGTGGAGACCCAGTACTTC | CASSRTVETQYF
TRBJ2-2 | TRBV5-1 | . | TRBD2 | TGCGCCAGCAGCAAAGGGACTAGCGGGAGTCTGACCGGGGAGCTGTTTTTT | CASSKGTSGSLTGELFF
TRBJ2-4 | TRBV28 | . | . | TGTGCCAGCAGTTTCTCAGCCAAAAACATTCAGTACTTC | CASSFSAKNIQYF
TRBJ2-2 | TRBV11-3 | medium-sized | . | TGTGCCAGCATCCCTTGGTCGGGTACCGGGGAGCTGTTTTTT | CASIPWSGTGELFF
TRBJ2-3 | TRBV5-1 | . | TRBD2 | TGCGCCAGCAGCTTTTTCGGACTAGTTCAAGATACGCAGTATTTT | CASSFFGLVQDTQYF
TRBJ1-2 | TRBV27 | . | TRBD1 | TGTGCCAGCAGTATGACAGGGAAGTCCAACTATGGCTACACCTTC | CASSMTGKSNYGYTF